The 21 T cell receptor beta chains below all came from one sample that was sequenced in a study of beta chain features in type 1 diabetes. Isolated RNA was reverse transcribed in full, so expressed TCRB transcripts were sequenced. Measured with immunoSEQ multiplex PCR; TCRdb has only the in-frame clones, and not every one. The data show about 42,000 clones, approximately 49% seen once. Sequenced material: stem cell memory CD4+ T cells from blood. Source of these receptors: a woman in her thirties in good health.

This clone was seen only a few times. This chain uses TRBV15 with TRBJ2-7; possibly TRBD2 for D (5 bases). Germline V gene data show CDR1 as LNHNV and CDR2 as YYDKDF (reference sequence). V was shortened by 3 bases and J by 3 bases, with 9 bases between the two germline ends. The CDR3 contains 13 residues. The CDR3 protein is CATSRADYYEQYF. CDR3 coding DNA: TGTGCCACCAGCAGGGCCGACTACTACGAGCAGTACTTC.

The CDR3 nucleotides read TGTGCCAGCTCACCACCGCTGGCCACAGATACGCAGTATTTT. Residues: CASSPPLATDTQYF. The chain links TRBV18 to TRBJ2-3; D not certain. Germline loops: CDR1 KGHSH, CDR2 LQKENI. This CDR3 contains 14 residues. Trimming cost V 0 bases and J 2 bases, with 6 bases left between them.

A word on this clone: The sample holds other DNA sequences that translate to the same CDR3. The rearrangement joins TRBV28 to TRBJ2-5, with 11 bases fitting TRBD1. The germline V gene has CDR1 MDHEN and CDR2 SYDVKM. Germline trimming cut 3 bases from V and 4 bases from J; bases unmatched to any gene: 4. The CDR3 is 15 residues long. The CDR3 here is CASSFIGTGGETQYF. The CDR3 DNA reads TGTGCCAGCAGTTTTATAGGGACAGGGGGAGAGACCCAGTACTTC. Variable domain in full (rest from reference TRBV28 and TRBJ2-5): DVKVTQSSRYLVKRTGEKVFLECVQDMDHENMFWYRQDPGLGLRLIYFSYDVKMKEKGDIPEGYSVSREKKERFSLILESASTNQTSMYLCASSFIGTGGETQYFGPGTRLLVL.

This chain uses TRBV4-2 with TRBJ2-1; possibly TRBD1 for D (7 bases). V lost 0 bases and J lost 8, with 20 bases in between. This CDR3 contains 17 residues. CDR1 is LGHNA and CDR2 is YNFKEQ in the germline V gene. DNA of the CDR3: TGTGCCAGCAGCCAAGATTATCCAGGGGGGCCTAGGGATGAGCAGTTCTTC. This sequence encodes CASSQDYPGGPRDEQFF.

The rearrangement links TRBV9 to TRBJ2-7; no reliable D call. Trimming removed 0 bases at V and 3 bases at J, with 10 bases between. Germline CDR1 SGDLS, CDR2 YYNGEE. This CDR3 comprises 14 residues. The CDR3 is CASSVGPGDYEQYF. DNA for the CDR3: TGTGCCAGCAGCGTAGGGCCAGGTGACTACGAGCAGTACTTC. Full variable domain (missing parts from reference TRBV9 and TRBJ2-7): DSGVTQTPKHLITATGQRVTLRCSPRSGDLSVYWYQQSLDQGLQFLIQYYNGEERAKGNILERFSAQQFPDLHSELNLSSLELGDSALYFCASSVGPGDYEQYFGPGTRLTVT.

V usage is TRBV7-3 and J usage is TRBJ2-3; 8 nucleotides agree with TRBD2. Germline CDR1 is SGHTA and CDR2 is FQGTGA. This CDR3 spans 15 amino acids. V lost 0 bases and J lost 7; bases outside the gene matches: 6. CDR3 in DNA: TGTGCCAGCAGCTTAACCCTTGCGGGAGGTCATACGCAGTATTTT. Protein sequence: CASSLTLAGGHTQYF.

The chain employs TRBV6-5 and TRBJ1-1, with 8 bases that match TRBD1. V shed 2 bases, J shed 1 base, and the junction held 0 bases outside the gene matches. CDR3 size: 14 residues. The V gene's germline CDR1 is MNHEY and CDR2 SVGAGI. This chain's CDR3 is CASSYDRGNTEAFF. For the CDR3, the DNA is TGTGCCAGCAGTTACGACAGGGGGAACACTGAAGCTTTCTTT.

The chain combines TRBV6-6 with TRBJ2-4; maybe TRBD2 (6 bases). The CDR3 runs 16 residues. With 7 bases removed from V and 0 bases from J, the gap between germline ends came to 16 bases. Germline assignment: CDR1 MNHNY and CDR2 SVGAGI (reference sequence). The CDR3 sequence is CASITGTGLAKNIQYF. The CDR3 nucleotides are TGTGCCAGCATTACGGGAACGGGACTAGCCAAAAACATTCAGTACTTC.

As DNA, the CDR3 is TGTGCCAGCAGTGTGCGGGAGTTCACAGATACGCAGTATTTT. Residues: CASSVREFTDTQYF. The genes are TRBV6-1 and TRBJ2-3; 7 bases are a match to TRBD2. CDR1 is MNHNS, CDR2 SASEGT, per germline. The CDR3 sequence is 14 residues long. V lost 4 bases to trimming and J lost 2 bases; unmatched junction nucleotides: 3.

This clone was detected only once. DNA of the CDR3: TGTGCCAGTAGTAGGGCCCGCACCTACGAGCAGTACTTC. Its protein is CASSRARTYEQYF. The chain uses TRBV19 and TRBJ2-7; D unresolved. Germline CDR1 and CDR2: LNHDA and SQIVND (reference sequence). Trimming shortened V by 4 bases and J by 2 bases, and 9 bases separated the two germline ends. The CDR3 extends over 13 amino acids.

The V call is TRBV30, the J call TRBJ1-5; D gene uncertain. V gave up 1 base and J gave up 5 bases, with 12 bases separating them. CDR1 and CDR2 (germline): GTSNPN, SVGIG (reference sequence). The CDR3 loop spans 14 amino acids. In DNA form, the CDR3 reads TGTGCCTGGAGTGCCCTTTCAGAGGATCAGCCCCAGCATTTT. This translates into CAWSALSEDQPQHF.

The chain carries TRBV28 and TRBJ1-2; 9 nucleotides match TRBD1. CDR3 length: 12 amino acids. Unmatched junction bases numbered 8, after V lost 10 bases and J lost 8 bases. Germline V CDR1 and CDR2: MDHEN, SYDVKM. CDR3 nucleotide sequence: TGTGCCACCTCGGGACAGGGAGAAGGCTACACCTTC. Translation: CATSGQGEGYTF.

The CDR3 coding sequence is TGTGCCAGCTCATTTAACCGGGACAGGACTTCTGGAAACACCATATATTTT. Its translation is CASSFNRDRTSGNTIYF. This chain joins TRBV18 and TRBJ1-3; 8 bases align to TRBD1. The CDR3 runs 17 residues. After removal of 5 bases from V and 1 base from J, the junction contained 10 bases not matched to a gene. Germline V gene sequence: CDR1 KGHSH, CDR2 LQKENI.

This chain uses TRBV5-1 with TRBJ2-5, with 7 bases that match TRBD2. V shed 4 bases, J shed 1 base, and the junction held 10 bases outside the gene matches. There are 16 residues in the CDR3. Germline CDR1 SGHRS, CDR2 YFSETQ. CDR3 region: CASSRSASGGQETQYF. CDR3 sequence (DNA): TGCGCCAGCAGCCGCTCGGCTAGCGGAGGCCAAGAGACCCAGTACTTC.

The rearrangement uses TRBV7-2 and TRBJ1-1; TRBD1 might be the D (5 bases). Germline V gene sequence: CDR1 SGHTA, CDR2 FQGNSA. CDR3 size: 14 residues. Trimming took off 1 base at V and 8 bases at J, with 14 bases between the two ends. The CDR3 here is CASSLVGTGSEAFF. DNA for the CDR3: TGTGCCAGCAGCTTAGTTGGTACAGGATCCGAAGCTTTCTTT.

The genes are TRBV11-1 and TRBJ2-4; 13 bases align to TRBD2. CDR3 length: 19 residues. V lost 5 bases and J lost 2; bases outside the gene matches: 12. Per the germline V gene, CDR1 is SGHAT and CDR2 is FQDESV (reference sequence). In DNA, the CDR3 is TGTGCCAGCAGCGCCATCCCCGGGACTAGCGGGATATCCAAAAACATTCAGTACTTC. Translated: CASSAIPGTSGISKNIQYF.

The DNA of the CDR3 is TGCGCCAGCAGCTTGGCAGCGTCCTCCTACAATGAGCAGTTCTTC. Protein product: CASSLAASSYNEQFF. This chain connects TRBV5-1 to TRBJ2-1; D not certain. V was clipped by 0 bases and J by 0 bases, with 7 bases between them. CDR1 is SGHRS, CDR2 YFSETQ, per germline. The CDR3 totals 15 residues.

The chain links TRBV28 to TRBJ2-3, with 7 bases lining up with TRBD2. Germline CDR1 and CDR2: MDHEN and SYDVKM. V shed 7 bases, J shed 4 bases, and the junction held 11 bases outside the gene matches. The CDR3 contains 15 residues. The CDR3 bases are TGTGCCAGCAACTTGGGACTATCTTCCCCAGATACGCAGTATTTT. Translation: CASNLGLSSPDTQYF.

The gene calls are TRBV14 and TRBJ1-3, with D possibly being TRBD1 (5 bases). V was clipped by 2 bases and J by 0 bases, with 14 bases between them. This CDR3 contains 17 residues. Germline V gene lookup returns CDR1 SGHDN and CDR2 FVKESK. CDR3 region: CASSQTKQEDSGNTIYF. CDR3 nucleotides: TGTGCCAGCAGCCAAACTAAACAGGAAGACTCTGGAAACACCATATATTTT.

This clone has a handful of counts. The chain combines TRBV28 with TRBJ2-7, with TRBD2 identical over 10 bases. The length of the CDR3 is 15 residues. The germline gives CDR1 MDHEN, CDR2 SYDVKM. Unmatched junction bases numbered 4, after V lost 5 bases and J lost 0 bases. The CDR3 here is CASSLAGASSYEQYF. Here the CDR3 DNA reads TGTGCCAGCAGTCTAGCGGGAGCTAGCTCCTACGAGCAGTACTTC.

The chain is built from TRBV9 and TRBJ2-2; 7 nucleotides align to TRBD2. The CDR3 spans 16 residues. Germline trimming cut 3 bases from V and 1 base from J; bases unmatched to any gene: 6. Germline V lookup: CDR1 SGDLS, CDR2 YYNGEE. DNA for the CDR3: TGTGCCAGCAGCGGGGGCGGGAGTTGGAACACCGGGGAGCTGTTTTTT. This sequence encodes CASSGGGSWNTGELFF.